What follows are 25 T cell receptor beta chains derived from one specimen sequenced in a study of cytomegalovirus exposure and HLA in healthy donors. The primer mix had 60 Vbeta and 13 Jbeta primers. Sequenced by immunoSEQ multiplex PCR; TCRdb stores in-frame clones only, minus some. Counted here are about 120,000 clones, about 76% occurring once; the ten biggest clones make up around 4.2%. The source material was PBMCs. The receptors were gathered from a woman aged 25-40 years in good health and CMV-seronegative.

The CDR3 is CASTQLAGGSGEQYF. The CDR3 nucleotides read TGTGCCAGCACGCAATTAGCGGGAGGATCGGGCGAGCAGTACTTC. The V and J genes are TRBV7-2 and TRBJ2-7, with TRBD2 identical over 10 bases. V lost 7 bases, J lost 6 bases, and 12 bases stayed unmatched. The CDR3 spans 15 residues. CDR1 and CDR2 (germline): SGHTA, FQGNSA.

The chain uses TRBV2 and TRBJ2-3; D is perhaps TRBD1 (6 bases). Trimming stripped 11 bases from V and 6 bases from J, with 15 bases between. CDR1 and CDR2 from the germline V gene are SNHLY and FYNNEI. The CDR3 consists of 12 residues. The CDR3, as DNA: TGTGCCTCCCACAGGGAAACCGATACGCAGTATTTT. Its protein product is CASHRETDTQYF. Supplemented by reference TRBV2 and TRBJ2-3, the full variable domain reads EPEVTQTPSHQVTQMGQEVILRCVPISNHLYFYWYRQILGQKVEFLVSFYNNEISEKSEIFDDQFSVERPDGSNFTLKIRSTKLEDSAMYFCASHRETDTQYFGPGTRLTVL.

This clone has only a few counts. The rearrangement links TRBV5-8 to TRBJ1-5, with TRBD1 as a possible D gene (5 bases). The CDR3 loop spans 14 amino acids. Germline V gene data show CDR1 as SGHTS and CDR2 as YDEGEE. The ends were cut back, 2 bases at V and 7 bases at J, with 13 bases in the middle. The CDR3 loop reads CASSLRRGGQPQHF. The CDR3 region has the DNA TGTGCCAGCAGCTTACGAAGGGGAGGACAGCCCCAGCATTTT.

This chain joins TRBV28 and TRBJ1-1, with 10 bases matching TRBD1. CDR3 length: 13 residues. Germline lookup yields CDR1 MDHEN and CDR2 SYDVKM. V was pared by 5 bases and J by 5 bases, with 2 bases of the junction left unmatched. This CDR3 reads CASSRQGATEAFF. CDR3 coding DNA: TGTGCCAGCAGTCGACAGGGGGCTACTGAAGCTTTCTTT.

This chain links TRBV28 with TRBJ2-1; 10 positions agree with TRBD2. Germline V gives CDR1 MDHEN, CDR2 SYDVKM. The CDR3 has 17 residues. The V and J ends lost 3 bases and 3 bases, in that order; junction bases with no gene match: 8. This CDR3 is CASSFQSASGSYNEQFF. Written as DNA, the CDR3 is TGTGCCAGCAGTTTCCAGAGTGCTAGCGGGAGCTACAATGAGCAGTTCTTC.

The genes are TRBV5-1 and TRBJ2-1; D is uncertain. Germline CDR1 is SGHRS and CDR2 is YFSETQ. The V and J ends lost 0 bases and 3 bases respectively, with 10 bases between them. The CDR3 has 15 residues. The CDR3 region has the DNA TGCGCCAGCAGCTTGGTAACCGGTGTCTACAATGAGCAGTTCTTC. It codes for CASSLVTGVYNEQFF.

The rearrangement links TRBV5-1 to TRBJ2-3; TRBD2 matches at 9 bases. With V trimmed by 0 bases and J by 5 bases, 7 bases remained unmatched. CDR1 SGHRS and CDR2 YFSETQ come from the germline V gene. This CDR3 region has 16 residues. The CDR3 nucleotides read TGCGCCAGCAGCTTGGGATTAGCGGGAGTGAGAGATACGCAGTATTTT. Protein sequence: CASSLGLAGVRDTQYF.

The chain joins TRBV7-8 to TRBJ2-7; a weak D match, TRBD2 (7 bases). The CDR3 runs to 18 residues. CDR1 is SGHVS, CDR2 FQNEAQ, per germline. The V and J ends lost 4 bases and 3 bases respectively, with 25 bases between them. CDR3 DNA: TGTGCCAGCAGCTCATCAAGGGGGTACTCTAGCGGCAACTACGAGCAGTACTTC. Amino acid sequence: CASSSSRGYSSGNYEQYF.

This chain connects TRBV5-4 to TRBJ2-1; the match to TRBD2 covers 9 bases. The CDR3 has 14 amino acids. Trimming cost V 9 bases and J 6 bases; bases outside gene matches: 10. Germline-derived CDR1 and CDR2 are SGHNT and YYREEE (reference sequence). In nucleotides, the CDR3 is TGTGCCACCCGTGAGCGGGAGGTACTCAATGAGCAGTTCTTC. Translated, it gives CATREREVLNEQFF.

The V gene is TRBV7-2, the J gene TRBJ1-5; weak D call: TRBD1 (5 bases). The CDR3 length is 14 residues. Trimming pared 5 bases from V and 6 bases from J, leaving 14 bases between. From germline, CDR1 is SGHTA and CDR2 FQGNSA. CDR3 bases: TGTGCCAGCAGCCCCGCAGGGTCGGCTCAGCCCCAGCATTTT. This encodes CASSPAGSAQPQHF. Using reference TRBV7-2 and TRBJ1-5 for the parts outside the CDR3, the full variable domain is GAGVSQSPSNKVTEKGKDVELRCDPISGHTALYWYRQSLGQGLEFLIYFQGNSAPDKSGLPSDRFSAERTGGSVSTLTIQRTQQEDSAVYLCASSPAGSAQPQHFGDGTRLSIL.

The sample holds a few counts of this clone. The chain is built from TRBV11-2 and TRBJ1-1; unclear D gene. Germline V gives CDR1 SGHAT, CDR2 FQNNGV. The CDR3 sequence is 16 residues long. V shed 3 bases and J shed 2 bases, with 16 bases lying between them. CDR3 amino acids: CASSFLFGSVNTEAFF. The CDR3 region has the DNA TGTGCCAGCAGCTTTTTATTCGGGTCTGTAAACACTGAAGCTTTCTTT.

V gene TRBV28 combines with J gene TRBJ2-7, with 7 positions matching TRBD2. The CDR3 has 14 residues. Looked up from germline, CDR1 is MDHEN and CDR2 is SYDVKM. V gave up 6 bases and J gave up 5 bases; unmatched junction bases: 10. CDR3 loop: CASSPAREQHEQYF. DNA of the CDR3: TGTGCCAGCAGCCCGGCGCGGGAGCAGCACGAGCAGTACTTC.

The gene calls are TRBV10-3 and TRBJ2-7; 8 nucleotides align to TRBD1. Germline values: CDR1 ENHRY, CDR2 SYGVKD. After removal of 10 bases from V and 4 bases from J, the junction contained 12 bases not matched to a gene. This CDR3 spans 14 amino acids. DNA of the CDR3: TGTGCCACCAGGACAGGGCGCCCCGGTTACGAGCAGTACTTC. It specifies CATRTGRPGYEQYF.

The chain employs TRBV5-1 and TRBJ2-7, with D perhaps matching TRBD2 (6 bases). This CDR3 spans 14 amino acids. The germline V gene encodes CDR1 SGHRS and CDR2 YFSETQ. Trimming pared 0 bases from V and 3 bases from J, leaving 10 bases between. CDR3 region: CASSLDGGNYEQYF. In DNA form, the CDR3 reads TGCGCCAGCAGCTTGGATGGCGGGAACTACGAGCAGTACTTC.

CDR3 region: CASSAGQGRNYGYTF. In nucleotides, the CDR3 is TGTGCCAGCAGCGCCGGACAGGGGCGGAACTATGGCTACACCTTC. This chain links TRBV7-9 with TRBJ1-2, with 9 bases matching TRBD1. Trimming at V came to 5 bases and at J to 2 bases, leaving 6 bases not matched to a gene. Germline CDR1 and CDR2: SEHNR and FQNEAQ (reference sequence). The CDR3 runs 15 residues.

The chain links TRBV27 to TRBJ1-1; no reliable D call. Germline CDR1 is MNHEY and CDR2 is SMNVEV (reference sequence). The CDR3 runs 14 residues. Trimming pared 5 bases from V and 0 bases from J, leaving 10 bases between. Here the CDR3 DNA reads TGTGCCAGCAGTCCTTACTCCATGAACACTGAAGCTTTCTTT. Translating it yields CASSPYSMNTEAFF.

V gene TRBV7-8 combines with J gene TRBJ2-1; 7 nucleotides agree with TRBD2. Germline lookup yields CDR1 SGHVS and CDR2 FQNEAQ. With 5 bases clipped from V and 1 base from J, the junction kept 5 bases outside the gene matches. The CDR3 is made up of 15 amino acids. The CDR3 reads CASSAQRGSYNEQFF. The CDR3 DNA is TGTGCCAGCAGCGCCCAGCGGGGATCCTACAATGAGCAGTTCTTC.

The CDR3 DNA reads as TGTGCCAGCAGCGCCAGCGGGAGATACGAGCAGTACTTC. Translation gives CASSASGRYEQYF. The chain joins TRBV7-9 to TRBJ2-7, with 8 bases that match TRBD2. Looked up from germline, CDR1 is SEHNR and CDR2 is FQNEAQ (reference sequence). The ends lost 5 bases at V and 4 bases at J; junction bases unmatched: 4. The CDR3 extends over 13 amino acids.

V gene TRBV11-1 combines with J gene TRBJ2-2; possibly TRBD2 for D (5 bases). The V gene lost 5 bases and the J gene lost 5 bases, with 9 bases spanning the gap. CDR1 is SGHAT and CDR2 is FQDESV in the germline V gene (reference sequence). CDR3 size: 13 residues. The CDR3 DNA reads TGTGCCAGCAGCCCTTGGGAGACCGGGGAGCTGTTTTTT. Its translation: CASSPWETGELFF. Filled out from reference TRBV11-1 and TRBJ2-2, the complete variable domain reads EAEVAQSPRYKITEKSQAVAFWCDPISGHATLYWYRQILGQGPELLVQFQDESVVDDSQLPKDRFSAERLKGVDSTLKIQPAELGDSAMYLCASSPWETGELFFGEGSRLTVL.

This clone is a singleton in its sample. The chain carries TRBV9 and TRBJ2-5; 9 bases align to TRBD2. This CDR3 comprises 15 residues. Unmatched junction bases numbered 5, after V lost 0 bases and J lost 5 bases. Germline-derived CDR1 and CDR2 are SGDLS and YYNGEE. CDR3 coding DNA: TGTGCCAGCAGCGTAGTGGGACTAGCAACTGAGACCCAGTACTTC. It specifies CASSVVGLATETQYF.

V usage is TRBV11-2 and J usage is TRBJ2-1; D may be TRBD1 (6 bases). Trimming cost V 5 bases and J 4 bases, with 12 bases left between them. CDR1 is SGHAT and CDR2 is FQNNGV in the germline V gene. The CDR3 is 14 amino acids. CDR3 loop: CASSPWTAYNEQFF. The CDR3 nucleotides are TGTGCCAGCAGCCCTTGGACAGCGTACAATGAGCAGTTCTTC. The full variable domain, with the rest looked up from reference TRBV11-2 and TRBJ2-1, is EAGVAQSPRYKIIEKRQSVAFWCNPISGHATLYWYQQILGQGPKLLIQFQNNGVVDDSQLPKDRFSAERLKGVDSTLKIQPAKLEDSAVYLCASSPWTAYNEQFFGPGTRLTVL.

The chain carries TRBV5-1 and TRBJ1-1; D is uncertain. Trimming stripped 1 base from V and 1 base from J, with 17 bases between. Germline CDR1 SGHRS, CDR2 YFSETQ. There are 17 residues in the CDR3. CDR3 region: CASSLNLMGGRNTEAFF. The CDR3 DNA follows: TGCGCCAGCAGCTTGAATCTAATGGGAGGTAGGAACACTGAAGCTTTCTTT.

This clone has only a few counts. The genes are TRBV2 and TRBJ2-3; 8 positions agree with TRBD1. Unmatched junction bases numbered 2, after V lost 6 bases and J lost 0 bases. The CDR3 spans 14 residues. CDR1 SNHLY and CDR2 FYNNEI come from the germline V gene. This chain's CDR3 is CASRDRASTDTQYF. CDR3 nucleotide sequence: TGTGCCAGCAGGGACAGGGCTAGCACAGATACGCAGTATTTT. The whole variable domain, remainder taken from reference TRBV2 and TRBJ2-3, is EPEVTQTPSHQVTQMGQEVILRCVPISNHLYFYWYRQILGQKVEFLVSFYNNEISEKSEIFDDQFSVERPDGSNFTLKIRSTKLEDSAMYFCASRDRASTDTQYFGPGTRLTVL.

This sequence joins TRBV7-8 and TRBJ2-1; the match to TRBD2 covers 10 bases. Germline CDR1 reads SGHVS; CDR2 reads FQNEAQ. With 1 base clipped from V and 0 bases from J, the junction kept 3 bases outside the gene matches. The CDR3 is 17 amino acids. The CDR3 here is CASSLEGLADSYNEQFF. In DNA, the CDR3 is TGTGCCAGCAGCTTAGAAGGACTAGCGGACTCCTACAATGAGCAGTTCTTC.

The rearrangement uses TRBV11-2 and TRBJ1-1, with unresolved D. Per germline, CDR1 SGHAT and CDR2 FQNNGV. The CDR3 is 12 residues long. Trimming stripped 2 bases from V and 6 bases from J, with 7 bases between. CDR3 DNA: TGTGCCAGCAGCTTAAGTCAGGCTGAAGCTTTCTTT. Translation gives CASSLSQAEAFF.